This TCR beta chain was identified during a study of T-cell reconstitution after alpha-beta-depleted transplantation in children. This clonotype was seen a few times. Using unique molecular identifiers, the investigators prepared the TCRbeta library. TCRdb passed the PCR reads through MiXCR, listing each CDR3 protein once. The sample yields over 120,000 distinct CDR3 sequences, around 8.8% seen once. The source of this sequence is a female patient aged 2-9 years who had a stem cell transplant for congenital amegakaryocytic thrombocytopenia, so the T cells may come from the graft donor. This material consisted of PBMCs, mostly from graft donor cells, taken 180 days after TCRalphabeta/CD19-depleted stem cell transplant.

CDR3 amino acids: CASSQLRDSDQETQYF. Written as DNA, the CDR3 is TGTGCCAGCAGCCAATTGCGGGACAGCGACCAAGAGACCCAGTACTTC. The V call is TRBV7-9, the J call TRBJ2-5; D might be TRBD1 (7 bases). Trimming left V 5 bases short and J 0 bases short, with 16 bases between. The CDR3 loop spans 16 amino acids. Germline CDR1 reads SEHNR; CDR2 reads FQNEAQ (reference sequence).